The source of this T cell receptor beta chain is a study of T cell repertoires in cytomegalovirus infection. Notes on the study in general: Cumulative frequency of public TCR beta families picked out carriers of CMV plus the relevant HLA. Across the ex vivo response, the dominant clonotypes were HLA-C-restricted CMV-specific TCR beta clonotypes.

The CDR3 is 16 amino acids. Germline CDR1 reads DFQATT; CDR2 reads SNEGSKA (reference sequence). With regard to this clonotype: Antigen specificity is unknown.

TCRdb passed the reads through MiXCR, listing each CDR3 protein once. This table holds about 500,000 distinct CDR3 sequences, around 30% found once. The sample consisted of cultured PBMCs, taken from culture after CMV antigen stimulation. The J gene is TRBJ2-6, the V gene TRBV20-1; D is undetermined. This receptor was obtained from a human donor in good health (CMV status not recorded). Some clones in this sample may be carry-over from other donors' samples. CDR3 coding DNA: TGCACGACCGTTTCCCCAATTAACCCTGGGGCCAACGTCCTGACTTTC. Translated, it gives CTTVSPINPGANVLTF.